A selection of T cell receptor beta chains follows, all from one sample in a study of Ad26.COV2.S vaccination and SARS-CoV-2 variants. Method: immunoSEQ multiplex PCR; TCRdb's copy keeps in-frame clones and lacks some. The sample includes 410,000 or so clones, approximately 90% of them seen just once. Here the sequenced sample was peripheral blood, taken in a trial of Ad26.COV2.S vaccine versus placebo. The receptor source for this set is a person aged 18-65 years who received the Ad26.COV2.S COVID-19 vaccine or a placebo. CDR3s include the opening cysteine and the closing phenylalanine or tryptophan. D genes are given only for firm matches. Where a row states a size, it is once, few, many or the class of an expanded clone; other rows omit it.

>TRBV5-6|-|TRBJ1-5|-
CASSRGQNNQPQHF
TGTGCCAGCAGTCGTGGACAGAACAATCAGCCCCAGCATTTT
>TRBV30|-|TRBJ1-6|-
CAWSLTSPLHF
TGTGCCTGGAGCCTCACTTCACCCCTCCACTTT
>TRBV6-5|-|TRBJ2-7|-
CASSYSSGMNYEQYF
TGTGCCAGCAGTTACTCGTCAGGGATGAACTACGAGCAGTACTTC
>TRBV3-1/TRBV3-2|-|TRBJ1-4|once
CASSQVQNEKLFF
TGTGCCAGCAGCCAAGTCCAGAATGAAAAACTGTTTTTT
>TRBV27|TRBD1|TRBJ1-2|-
CASSPLGRGQGAVDYGYTF
TGTGCCAGCAGTCCCCTCGGAAGGGGACAGGGGGCAGTCGACTATGGCTACACCTTC
>TRBV9|TRBD1|TRBJ2-7|-
CASSGGTGGLRYEQYF
TGTGCCAGCAGCGGCGGGACAGGGGGCCTCCGGTACGAGCAGTACTTC
>TRBV7-6|-|TRBJ1-2|-
CASSPLDGQFYGYTF
TGTGCCAGCAGCCCTCTTGACGGACAGTTCTATGGCTACACCTTC
>TRBV9|-|TRBJ1-2|-
CASSALAVGKDGYTF
TGTGCCAGCAGCGCCCTTGCGGTGGGGAAGGATGGCTACACCTTC
>TRBV6-5|-|TRBJ1-5|-
CASSRVSNQPQHF
TGTGCCAGCAGTAGGGTTAGCAATCAGCCCCAGCATTTT
>TRBV3-1/TRBV3-2|TRBD2|TRBJ2-3|-
CASSQGSGITDTQYF
TGTGCCAGCAGCCAAGGTAGCGGGATCACAGATACGCAGTATTTT
>TRBV7-2|-|TRBJ2-7|-
CASSVRDTSYEQYF
TGTGCCAGCAGCGTTCGGGACACCTCCTACGAGCAGTACTTC
>TRBV4-3|-|TRBJ2-1|-
CASSQVMDNEQFF
TGCGCCAGCAGCCAAGTGATGGACAATGAGCAGTTCTTC
>TRBV7-8|-|TRBJ2-7|-
CASSTGPGTYEQYF
TGTGCCAGCAGTACCGGGCCCGGGACCTACGAGCAGTACTTC
>TRBV18|-|TRBJ1-2|-
CASSPGESMYGYTF
TGTGCCAGCTCACCAGGGGAAAGTATGTATGGCTACACCTTC
>TRBV6-2/TRBV6-3|-|TRBJ2-7|-
CASSSLYDGEQYF
TGTGCCAGCAGCAGCCTCTATGATGGTGAGCAGTACTTC
>TRBV9|-|TRBJ2-2|-
CASSMLQSTGELFF
TGTGCCAGCAGCATGCTACAGAGCACCGGGGAGCTGTTTTTT
>TRBV28|-|TRBJ2-1|-
CASRSVRPYNEQFF
TGTGCCAGCAGGTCGGTACGACCATACAATGAGCAGTTCTTC
>TRBV27|TRBD2|TRBJ2-1|-
CASSRLAGGNEQFF
TGTGCCAGCAGTCGTCTAGCGGGAGGGAATGAGCAGTTCTTC
>TRBV2|-|TRBJ1-1|-
CASSATAQGFEAFF
TGTGCCAGCAGTGCCACAGCACAGGGATTCGAAGCTTTCTTT
>TRBV6-5|-|TRBJ1-1|-
CASSSGGLGAFF
TGTGCCAGCAGTTCCGGGGGGCTAGGCGCTTTCTTT
>TRBV19|-|TRBJ2-1|-
CASSPTGGNEQFF
TGTGCCAGTAGCCCAACCGGGGGCAATGAGCAGTTCTTC
>TRBV10-3|TRBD1|TRBJ2-7|-
CAIGTGGNEQYF
TGTGCCATCGGGACAGGGGGGAACGAGCAGTACTTC
>TRBV27|TRBD2|TRBJ2-7|-
CASSRTSGSYEQYF
TGTGCCAGCAGCAGGACTAGCGGCTCCTACGAGCAGTACTTC
>TRBV9|TRBD1|TRBJ2-5|-
CASSVAGGRGETQYF
TGTGCCAGCAGCGTAGCAGGGGGAAGAGGGGAGACCCAGTACTTC
>TRBV29-1|-|TRBJ2-5|-
CSAVYLQTQYF
TGCAGCGCCGTCTACCTGCAGACCCAGTACTTC
>TRBV30|TRBD1|TRBJ2-2|-
CAWRLDRVFAGELFF
TGTGCCTGGAGGTTGGACAGGGTCTTTGCTGGGGAGCTGTTTTTT
>TRBV30|TRBD1|TRBJ2-1|-
CAWSGTASSYNEQFF
TGTGCCTGGAGCGGGACAGCTAGCTCCTACAATGAGCAGTTCTTC
>TRBV15|-|TRBJ2-5|-
CATSARETQYF
TGTGCCACCAGCGCGCGGGAGACCCAGTACTTC
>TRBV27|-|TRBJ2-7|-
CASSRAGHPTNHEQYF
TGTGCCAGCAGCCGCGCGGGACATCCGACCAACCACGAGCAGTACTTC
>TRBV21-1|-|TRBJ1-1|-
CASSKKSIGGKTEAFF
TGTGCCAGCAGCAAAAAGAGTATTGGAGGGAAAACTGAAGCTTTCTTT
>TRBV19|-|TRBJ2-1|-
CASSISKQYNEQFF
TGTGCCAGTAGTATCTCGAAGCAGTACAATGAGCAGTTCTTC
>TRBV3-1/TRBV3-2|TRBD2|TRBJ2-4|-
CASSQSSSGNIQYF
TGTGCCAGCAGCCAGTCGTCTAGCGGAAACATTCAGTACTTC
>TRBV5-1|-|TRBJ1-1|-
CASSLDFRNTEAFF
TGCGCCAGCAGCTTGGATTTCCGGAACACTGAAGCTTTCTTT
>TRBV7-2|-|TRBJ1-2|-
CASSLTGFNYGYTF
TGTGCCAGCAGCTTGACAGGTTTCAACTATGGCTACACCTTC
>TRBV25-1|TRBD2|TRBJ2-1|-
CASSVAGDSKEQFF
TGTGCCAGCAGTGTCGCGGGAGACTCGAAGGAGCAGTTCTTC
>TRBV6-2/TRBV6-3|-|TRBJ2-2|-
CASSYATGTPTGELFF
TGTGCCAGCAGTTACGCCACCGGGACACCAACCGGGGAGCTGTTTTTT
>TRBV19|TRBD1|TRBJ2-7|-
CATALQGTSYEQYF
TGTGCCACCGCATTACAGGGGACCTCCTACGAGCAGTACTTC
>TRBV30|-|TRBJ1-6|few
CAWRQRGDSPLHF
TGTGCCTGGAGACAGAGAGGGGATTCACCCCTCCACTTT
>TRBV4-3|-|TRBJ1-1|-
CASSPDRSTEAFF
TGCGCCAGCAGCCCAGACAGGTCCACTGAAGCTTTCTTT
>TRBV11-2|TRBD2|TRBJ2-3|-
CASSPSLGLAGGPRDTQYF
TGTGCCAGCAGCCCTAGTTTGGGACTAGCGGGAGGGCCGCGGGATACGCAGTATTTT
>TRBV25-1|TRBD2|TRBJ2-5|-
CASSPYPAGGRETQYF
TGTGCCAGCAGTCCCTACCCAGCGGGAGGGCGGGAGACCCAGTACTTC
>TRBV6-2/TRBV6-3|-|TRBJ1-1|-
CASSYPGDQNTEAFF
TGTGCCAGCAGTTACCCAGGCGACCAGAACACTGAAGCTTTCTTT
>TRBV4-2|-|TRBJ2-3|-
CASSLSSTDTQYF
TGTGCCAGCAGCCTCTCGAGCACAGATACGCAGTATTTT
>TRBV11-2|-|TRBJ1-1|-
CASSLEGVGTEAFF
TGTGCCAGCAGCTTAGAGGGGGTGGGCACTGAAGCTTTCTTT
>TRBV4-2|-|TRBJ2-7|-
CASSYTGSSYEQYF
TGTGCCAGCAGCTACACCGGGAGTTCCTACGAGCAGTACTTC
>TRBV12-3/TRBV12-4|-|TRBJ1-1|-
CASSPTGLAEAFF
TGTGCCAGCAGTCCTACAGGGTTGGCTGAAGCTTTCTTT
>TRBV18|-|TRBJ2-5|-
CASSPPGSVGETQYF
TGTGCCAGCTCACCGCCCGGATCCGTCGGGGAGACCCAGTACTTC
>TRBV18|-|TRBJ2-3|-
CASSPSSVPMYTQYF
TGTGCCAGCTCACCCTCAAGCGTCCCGATGTATACGCAGTATTTT
>TRBV6-5|-|TRBJ2-7|-
CASSYGPSGDPYEQYF
TGTGCCAGCAGTTACGGCCCTAGTGGGGATCCTTACGAGCAGTACTTC
>TRBV19|TRBD2|TRBJ2-1|-
CASSIASSGRGEQFF
TGTGCCAGTAGTATAGCCTCTAGCGGGAGAGGTGAGCAGTTCTTC
>TRBV7-2|TRBD2|TRBJ2-1|-
CASSLGVGTRANEQFF
TGTGCCAGCAGCTTAGGAGTAGGGACTAGAGCGAATGAGCAGTTCTTC
>TRBV7-2|-|TRBJ1-5|-
CASSLAPQQPQHF
TGTGCCAGCAGCTTAGCGCCTCAGCAGCCCCAGCATTTT
>TRBV30|TRBD2|TRBJ2-1|-
CAWRQPGTNNEQFF
TGTGCCTGGAGACAACCCGGGACTAACAATGAGCAGTTCTTC
>TRBV6-6|TRBD2|TRBJ2-1|-
CASSYGTRAYNEQFF
TGTGCCAGCAGTTACGGGACTAGGGCATACAATGAGCAGTTCTTC
>TRBV18|-|TRBJ2-3|-
CASSPSFDRTDTQYF
TGTGCCAGCTCACCCTCATTCGACAGAACAGATACGCAGTATTTT
>TRBV5-1|-|TRBJ1-4|-
CASSFPGPNEKLFF
TGCGCCAGCAGCTTTCCAGGCCCAAATGAAAAACTGTTTTTT
>TRBV19|-|TRBJ1-1|once
CASSKEQGGELNTEAFF
TGTGCCAGTAGTAAGGAACAGGGAGGAGAGTTGAACACTGAAGCTTTCTTT